This TCR delta chain was sequenced during a study of gamma-delta chains in newborns, infants, children. Study context: Microbial exposure reportedly drives polyclonal innate γδ T cell expansion after birth.

The CDR3 contains 26 residues. Trimming cost V 0 bases and J 0 bases; bases outside gene matches: 29. In germline, CDR1 is TSWWSYY, CDR2 QGS. A few counts support this clone. For this DNA, TCRdb reports the protein of a much larger clone, which diverges at residue 12, most likely from a read error; the protein presented here is translated directly from the DNA. With CATT, TCRdb re-called clones from the reads. The repertoire has around 5,000 delta-chain clones, about 15% of them found once; the top ten carry around a quarter. The sample in question was blood, obtained at baseline. The TCR comes from a child who was a newborn, infant or young child, either healthy, febrile or measles-vaccinated (not recorded which). The chain is built from TRDV1 and TRDJ2; TRDD2 matches 9 bases. The CDR3 protein is CALGELSPSFLHGVGDRYALTAQLFF. CDR3 nucleotides: TGTGCTCTTGGGGAACTTTCCCCGTCCTTCCTACATGGTGTGGGGGACCGATACGCTTTGACAGCACAACTCTTCTTT.